These T cell receptor beta chains were read from a single sample in a study of blood T cell repertoires in COVID-19. Method: immunoSEQ multiplex PCR; TCRdb's copy keeps in-frame clones and lacks some. The table has roughly 300,000 clones, around 87% seen once; the top ten hold approximately 5%. Input material: PBMCs or T cells enriched from blood (not recorded which). The receptor source for this set is a woman aged 30 to 39 who had recovered from COVID-19. The CDR3 runs from the conserved cysteine through the conserved F or W. Fields, in order: V gene, CDR3 length, CDR3 protein.

>TRBV6-1|12
CASSEVGNTIYF
>TRBV6-5|12
CASSPGQGRTFF
>TRBV6-6|14
CASSPQPTGARYTF
>TRBV18|15
CASSPSGRLNSPLHF
>TRBV9|15
CASSVDEGANQPQHF
>TRBV5-6|14
CASSQTGNYSPLHF
>TRBV5-4|12
CASSLRQSQYTF
>TRBV6-2/TRBV6-3|14
CASSHPGLEMEAFF
>TRBV4-1|14
CASSRTGVGNTIYF
>TRBV19|16
CASSWGTGISSHGYTF
>TRBV6-5|14
CASRAVARDEKLFF
>TRBV7-7|14
CASGRGTDQETQYF
>TRBV27|12
CASSPQGSGYTF
>TRBV7-2|14
CASSLDTFNEKLFF
>TRBV10-3|13
CAIRGQLNQPQHF
>TRBV3-1/TRBV3-2|14
CASSQGYRGSEQYF
>TRBV21-1|15
CASSSPGGSTDTQYF
>TRBV11-2|15
CASSLGTGLNTDAFF
>TRBV10-3|15
CASREASANTGELFF
>TRBV10-3|13
CAISAGWLDTQYF
>TRBV29-1|20
CSVAGHRTSGGPLGGNEQFF
>TRBV19|13
CASRSGGASEQYF
>TRBV28|14
CASSFSGGNSPLHF
>TRBV6-6|16
CASSPGAGGQYNEQFF
>TRBV11-2|15
CASSLDIRGWYGYTF